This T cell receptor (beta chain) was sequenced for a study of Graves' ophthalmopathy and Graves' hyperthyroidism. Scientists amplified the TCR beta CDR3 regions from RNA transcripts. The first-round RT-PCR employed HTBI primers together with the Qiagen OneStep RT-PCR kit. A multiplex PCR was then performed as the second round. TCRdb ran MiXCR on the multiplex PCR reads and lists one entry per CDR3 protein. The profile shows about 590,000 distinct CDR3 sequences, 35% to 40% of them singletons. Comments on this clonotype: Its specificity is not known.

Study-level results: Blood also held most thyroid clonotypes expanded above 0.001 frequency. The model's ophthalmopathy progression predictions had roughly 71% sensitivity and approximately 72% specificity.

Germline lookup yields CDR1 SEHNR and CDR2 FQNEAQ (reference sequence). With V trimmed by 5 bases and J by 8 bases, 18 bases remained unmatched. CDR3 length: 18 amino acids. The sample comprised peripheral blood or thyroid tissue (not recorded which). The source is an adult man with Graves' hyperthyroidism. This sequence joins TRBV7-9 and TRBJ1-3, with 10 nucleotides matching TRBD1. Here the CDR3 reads CASSTRPGQGTGGYTIYF. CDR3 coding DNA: TGTGCCAGCAGCACTCGACCGGGACAGGGGACTGGGGGCTACACCATATATTTT.